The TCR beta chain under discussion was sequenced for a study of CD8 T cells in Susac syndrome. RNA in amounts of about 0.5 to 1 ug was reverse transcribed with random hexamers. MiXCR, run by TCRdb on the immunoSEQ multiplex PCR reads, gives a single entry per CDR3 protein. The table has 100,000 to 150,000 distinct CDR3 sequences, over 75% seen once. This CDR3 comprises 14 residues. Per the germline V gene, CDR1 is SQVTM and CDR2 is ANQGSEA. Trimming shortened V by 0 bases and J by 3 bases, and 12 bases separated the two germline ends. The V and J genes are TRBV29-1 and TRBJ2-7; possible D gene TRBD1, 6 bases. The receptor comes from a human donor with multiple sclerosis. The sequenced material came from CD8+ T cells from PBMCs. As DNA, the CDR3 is TGCAGCGTTGAAGATCAGGGACACAACTACGAGCAGTACTTC. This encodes CSVEDQGHNYEQYF.